Given below is one T cell receptor beta chain in context. The antigen is unknown. The data stem from a study of T cells expressing NK-cell markers. Study-wide results and limits: It was still unclear whether expanded NKG2C+ T cell clones were HCMV specific.

This CDR3 contains 15 residues. Germline V CDR1 and CDR2: MGHRA, YSYEKL. From the 5' RACE reads, TCRdb lists one entry per CDR3 protein and no DNA. Here the sample table reports over 150,000 distinct CDR3 sequences. Sequences were obtained from blood T cells: a sorted CD56 or NKG2C T cell subset, CD4+ or CD8+ T cells, or bulk PBMC T cells (not recorded which). This receptor was obtained from a woman in her forties or fifties in good health. This sequence joins TRBV4-1 and TRBJ1-1; TCRdb outputs TRBD1, but without DNA this stays unchecked. CDR3 sequence reads: CASSPRTGGNTEAFF.